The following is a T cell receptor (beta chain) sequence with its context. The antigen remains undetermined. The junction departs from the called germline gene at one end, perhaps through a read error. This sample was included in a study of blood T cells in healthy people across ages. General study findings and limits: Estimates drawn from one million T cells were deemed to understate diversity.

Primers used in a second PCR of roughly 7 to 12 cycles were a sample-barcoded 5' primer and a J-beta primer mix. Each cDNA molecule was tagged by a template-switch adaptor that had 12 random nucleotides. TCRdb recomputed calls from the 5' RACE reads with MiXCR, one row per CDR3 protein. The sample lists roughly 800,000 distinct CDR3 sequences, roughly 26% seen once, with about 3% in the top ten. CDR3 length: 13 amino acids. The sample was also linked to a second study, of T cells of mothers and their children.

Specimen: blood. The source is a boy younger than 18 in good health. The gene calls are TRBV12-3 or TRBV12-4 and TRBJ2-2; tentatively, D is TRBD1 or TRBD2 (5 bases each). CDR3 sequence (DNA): TGTGCCAGCAGTTCGACTTATTCCGGGGACCTGTTTTTT. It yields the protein CASSSTYSGDLFF.